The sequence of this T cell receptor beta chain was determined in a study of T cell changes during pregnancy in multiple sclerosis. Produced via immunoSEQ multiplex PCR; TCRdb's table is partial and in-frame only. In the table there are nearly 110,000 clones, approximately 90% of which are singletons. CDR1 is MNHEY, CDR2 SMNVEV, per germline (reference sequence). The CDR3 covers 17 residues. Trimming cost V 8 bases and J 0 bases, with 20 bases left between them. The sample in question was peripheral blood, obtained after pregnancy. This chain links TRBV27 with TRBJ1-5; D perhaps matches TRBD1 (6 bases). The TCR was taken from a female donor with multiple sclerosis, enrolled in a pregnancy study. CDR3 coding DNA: TGTGCCAGCGGCACCGAGGACAGAATTACTAGCAATCAGCCCCAGCATTTT. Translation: CASGTEDRITSNQPQHF.